The present T cell receptor beta chain was sequenced within a study of blood T cell repertoires in COVID-19 (dated by TCRdb to the early 2020s). With regard to the full study: The collaborator samples originated in the United States, Italy and Spain and spanned the acute and convalescent phases of COVID-19. The prospective study material was composed of cDNA or gDNA derived from T cells, B-cell-depleted T cells, or PBMCs. Subjects who had been exposed to COVID-19, were actively infected with it, or had recovered from it provided the deeply sampled blood TCRbeta repertoires that made up the dataset. The repertoires were released in a freely available public database meant as a resource for research on the immune response to SARS-CoV-2. Samples came from the ongoing ImmuneRACE study (first 160 participants) plus 1,254 subjects from 6 global collaborators. The sample metadata nearly always contained a de-identified subject ID, COVID-19 status, age in years and sex. Where available, HLA class I and class II types were taken from metadata supplied by the sample provider and were not determined by assay-based typing. Results the study describes overall, beyond this receptor: Clinical and demographic metadata were provided uncurated, with the amount varying by source and participant.

A word on this clone: It lacks a known antigen. No per-base quality is available; no much larger clone lies one base away.

CDR1 MDHEN and CDR2 SYDVKM were looked up in the germline V gene. V is pared back by 6 bases and J by 12 bases, with 12 bases lying between the germline termini. From its cysteine to its phenylalanine, the CDR3 spans 11 amino acids. Left in the record is the CDR3 DNA by itself, 33 bases read in frame from the first base. Enrolling through a virtual design, the prospective study's participants ranged in age from about 18 to 89 years and lived across more than 20 United States geographic areas. Cohort assignment in the prospective study relied on participant-reported clinical history from a screening survey and a study questionnaire. Mobile phlebotomists in the prospective study collected whole blood, serum and a nasopharyngeal or oropharyngeal swab from every participant. Additional blood draws and questionnaires over an approximately 2-month period could optionally be provided by prospective study participants. Before DNA extraction, blood samples from the prospective study were shipped at room temperature or frozen.

The immunoSEQ Assay, a bias-controlled multiplex PCR, was used to amplify TCRbeta CDR3 regions from genomic DNA. On the authors' methods: The number of nucleated cells in each sample was estimated by amplification of reference gene primers within the assay. Sequence reads were collapsed and filtered to measure the absolute abundance of every unique TCRbeta CDR3 rearrangement. For each sample, productive Simpson clonality was calculated as the square root of Simpson's diversity index over productive rearrangements. The table was pulled from immuneACCESS by TCRdb, which kept in-frame rearrangements only. Such tables lose some clones; where checked, under half of the loss comes from unresolved V genes, and the rest has no known cause. V and J calls and clone size follow that table, whereas D and trimming were derived from the DNA. For this sample there are fewer than 250,000 clones; 80% to 90% appear just once. The top ten constitute 3% to 4% of the sample.

The chain is encoded by TRBV28 joined to TRBJ2-4, with a tentative D gene TRBD2 over 6 matching bases. This clonotype was sampled from a woman aged 40 to 50 with acute COVID-19. Sequenced sample: PBMCs or T cells enriched from blood (not recorded which). The CDR3 amino acid sequence is: CASRAPGGQYF. The DNA sequence follows: TGTGCCAGCAGGGCCCCCGGGGGTCAGTACTTC.